This record covers a single T cell receptor beta chain. The data originate from a study of T cells of healthy individuals. One entry per CDR3 protein, called by TCRdb with MiXCR from the 5' RACE reads. The table shows around 100,000 distinct CDR3 sequences, with 17% occurring only once. The sequence derives from a human donor in good health.

The DNA of the CDR3 is TGTGCCAGCAGTACGGGACAGGGGAACACCGGGGAGCTGTTTTTT. It specifies CASSTGQGNTGELFF. The V and J genes are TRBV6-4 and TRBJ2-2; 9 bases fit TRBD1. V lost 5 bases and J lost 1; bases outside the gene matches: 2. In germline, CDR1 is MRHNA, CDR2 SNTAGT. The CDR3 length is 15 residues.